Sequencing of this T cell receptor beta chain was carried out in a study of regulatory T cells in long-lasting Graves disease (dated by TCRdb to the early 2020s). With regard to the full study: In the newly diagnosed Graves' disease group, patients had been taking antithyroid drugs for less than 3 months. A total of 33 samples were covered by TCR sequencing, comprising around 13 persistent and around 20 newly diagnosed Graves' disease patients. Peripheral blood TCR sequencing and RNA sequencing compared persistent Graves' disease patients with newly diagnosed Graves' disease patients. The study took place in China and was registered as a clinical trial. Broader findings and caveats from the paper: Compared with newly diagnosed patients, patients with persistent Graves' disease had lower TCR Shannon entropy and fewer highly expanded clones, which suggests clonal expansion. Only peripheral blood was studied, because thyroid tissue, the primary lesion, was inaccessible. Only the TCR beta chain was sequenced and analyzed. The authors noted that the small sample size was a limitation that may lower accuracy. Patients with persistent disease shared more public clonotypes (around 2,700) than newly diagnosed patients did (around 930). Persistent disease showed preferential use of TRBV28, TRBJ1-2 and TRBJ2-5, whereas newly diagnosed disease favored TRBV20-1 and TRBJ2-1.

Receptor libraries were prepared by multiplex PCR. Sequencing was performed on an Illumina HiSeq 4000. To build TCR beta libraries, CDR3 regions were amplified by Arm-PCR using iRepertoire HTBI primers. PCR products were gel purified before sequencing. The source study handled its data this way. Across samples, roughly 60 TRBV and 13 to 15 TRBJ segments were identified and used for gene usage analysis of CDR3 amino acid clonotypes. Filtered high-quality paired reads were merged into contigs using COPE and FqMerger. BLAST was used to align contigs to IMGT TRBV, TRBD and TRBJ reference genes, and CDR3 was defined according to IMGT. Highly expanded clones were defined as clonotypes with a frequency above 0.1%. Shannon entropy was used to measure repertoire diversity, and the Gini coefficient was used to measure V-J evenness. A clonotype found in more than one individual was treated as public. TCRdb handled the public reads itself, with Q25 trimming in fastp and clone calling in MiXCR, and kept productive beta chains. All rows with the same CDR3 protein become a single entry with the most common DNA and genes. The V and J calls and clone size come from TCRdb's table, not from the authors' own analysis. This sample is represented by under 450,000 distinct CDR3 sequences; about 12% of them were singletons. The ten largest clones capture under 20% of the sample.

V is reduced by 1 base and J by 0 bases, leaving a spacing of 9 bases between them. From the germline V gene (reference sequence), CDR1 is DFQATT and CDR2 is SNEGSKA. Including the terminal cysteine and phenylalanine, the CDR3 comprises 14 residues. Only the CDR3 region is kept as DNA, spanning 42 bases read in frame from base 1. A remark on this clonotype: It lacks a known antigen. The sample holds no much larger clone one base away, and base qualities are not on file.

In light of the paper, this sample's time point label describes: newly diagnosed GD, antithyroid drugs for less than 3 months. For both TCR sequencing and RNA sequencing, RNA was extracted from PBMCs using TRIzol. The diagnosis of Graves' disease was made according to American Thyroid Association guidelines. Patients were recruited from an endocrinology department in Xi'an, China. Each patient gave approximately 10 milliliters of peripheral blood, collected in an EDTA anticoagulant tube. Ficoll Paque Plus density gradient separation was used to isolate PBMCs, and no further T cell sorting was performed. RNA quality was checked with an Agilent 2100 Bioanalyzer and agarose gel, and concentration with a NanoDrop 2000. The sample also formed part of further work on T cells in Graves' hyperthyroidism and ophthalmopathy. Reported in the second study: Stable Graves' hyperthyroidism was defined as no progression to ophthalmopathy during 18 months of follow-up. Hyperthyroidism patients were newly diagnosed, with disease duration under 2 months, and aged 18 to 65 years. Exclusion was applied to patients with uncontrolled infections, other autoimmune diseases, pregnancy or lactation. Diagnoses were established on the basis of clinical symptoms, serum thyroxine and TRAb, thyroid ultrasound, and orbital computed tomography. The TCR CDR3 was subjected to a first round of RT-PCR using the HTBI primer set and the Qiagen OneStep RT-PCR kit. Blood samples also contained most of the expanded thyroid clonotypes (frequency above 0.001), which suggests that blood repertoires may reflect thyroid immune responses. In cross-validation, a model built on a 13 V-J signature told ophthalmopathy apart from stable hyperthyroidism with approximately 90% sensitivity and about 81% specificity, and in testing the same model reached 80%/75%. In validation, the model predicted progression to ophthalmopathy a median of roughly six months before onset, with approximately 71% sensitivity and more than 72% specificity. To identify distinguishing TCR V-J signatures, a discovery cohort of 100 patients was used, comprising 43 with Graves' ophthalmopathy and roughly 60 with stable Graves' hyperthyroidism. Prospective prediction of ophthalmopathy was tested in an independent validation cohort consisting of 18 to 20 hyperthyroidism patients and around 17 patients who later progressed to ophthalmopathy. The approximately 100 discovery patients were divided at random into training and test sets in a 7:3 ratio. Thyroid tissue and blood T-cell repertoires from six Graves' hyperthyroidism patients were also compared in the study. After blood sampling, hyperthyroidism patients were treated with methimazole at a starting dose of 30 mg daily, and ophthalmopathy patients were treated with high-dose intravenous methylprednisolone. Libraries were constructed in a second round of multiplex PCR, after which size selection and purification were performed. Libraries were sequenced paired-end with 100 bp reads on an Illumina HiSeq2000. SOAPnuke was used to process the raw data, throwing out any read that contained adapters or uncalled bases, had a mean Phred below 15, or lacked an exact constant-primer or identifier match. COPE v1.2.5 was used to merge high-quality paired reads, and clonotypes were defined as unique nucleotide sequences. Clonotypes were aligned to IMGT TRBV, TRBD and TRBJ reference segments using MiTCR v1.1. The analysis was restricted to V-J combinations with a frequency above 0.0001, which together covered 98% to 99.2% of the repertoires. A TCS score was defined as the ratio between F50 (clonal expansion) and ExV (chaos), using BLOSUM62-based TCRdist between CDR3 peptides within each V-J. Welch's t-statistics and random forest reduced roughly 530 V-J features to roughly 13, which were used in a naive Bayes classifier (R e1071). No statistical method was used to fix the sample size in advance, and group allocation was not hidden from the investigators. TCR Vbeta CDR3 sequencing of roughly 140 peripheral blood samples (over 40 ophthalmopathy, 75 hyperthyroidism and around 17 progressor patients) is reported in the paper.

The sequence was obtained from a young woman with Graves disease. Donor details come from another sample of the same person, matched by shared clones. The sequence joins TRBV20-1 to TRBJ1-2; the D gene cannot be resolved reliably. The source material was peripheral blood mononuclear cells (PBMCs), sampled at new diagnosis, from a patient treated with antithyroid drugs. CDR3 region: CSARVRNTNYGYTF. The bases are TGCAGTGCTAGAGTCAGGAACACTAACTATGGCTACACCTTC.